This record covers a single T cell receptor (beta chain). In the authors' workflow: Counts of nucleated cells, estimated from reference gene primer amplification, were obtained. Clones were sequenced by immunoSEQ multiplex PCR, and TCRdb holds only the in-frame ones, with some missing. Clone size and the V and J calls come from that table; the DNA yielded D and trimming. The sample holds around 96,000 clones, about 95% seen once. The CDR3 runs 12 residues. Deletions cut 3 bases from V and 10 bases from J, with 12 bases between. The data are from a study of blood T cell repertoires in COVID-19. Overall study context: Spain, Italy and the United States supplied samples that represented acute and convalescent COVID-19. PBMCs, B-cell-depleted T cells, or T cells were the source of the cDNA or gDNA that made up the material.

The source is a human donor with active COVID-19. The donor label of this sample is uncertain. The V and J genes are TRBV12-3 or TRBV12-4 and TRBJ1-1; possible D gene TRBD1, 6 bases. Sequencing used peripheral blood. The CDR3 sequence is CASSFTPRGAFF. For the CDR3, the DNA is TGTGCCAGCAGTTTTACCCCCAGGGGAGCTTTCTTT.